The 27 T cell receptor beta chains reported below all come from one sample, sequenced in a study of beta chain features in type 1 diabetes. Every bit of the isolated RNA underwent reverse transcription, so sequencing read expressed TCRB transcripts. Sequenced by immunoSEQ multiplex PCR; TCRdb stores in-frame clones only, minus some. This table has 390,000 or so clones, about 15% appearing once. The sequenced sample consisted of naive CD4+ T cells from blood. The origin of the receptors is a man between 25 and 39 years old in good health.

In this sample, this clone turned up a few times. The junction departs from germline at one end; a sequencing error may be responsible. This chain connects TRBV7-2 to TRBJ2-1, with TRBD2 identical over 10 bases. Germline V gives CDR1 SGHTA, CDR2 FQGNSA. This CDR3 region has 15 residues. In DNA, the CDR3 is TGTGCCAGCAGCATAGCGGGAGGCTCCTACAATGAGCAGTTCTTC. It codes for CASSIAGGSYNEQFF.

The genes are TRBV29-1 and TRBJ1-1, with D unclear. In germline, CDR1 is SQVTM, CDR2 ANQGSEA. Trimming removed 6 bases at V and 1 base at J, with 9 bases between. The CDR3 is 12 amino acids. The CDR3 protein is CSVTQQNTEAFF. For the CDR3, the DNA is TGCAGCGTCACACAGCAGAACACTGAAGCTTTCTTT.

For this clone: This clone may be a read error of a much larger clone one base away. This sequence joins TRBV7-8 and TRBJ2-7; D not certain. The V and J ends lost 5 bases and 0 bases respectively, with 2 bases between them. The CDR3 is 11 residues long. CDR1 is SGHVS and CDR2 is FQNEAQ in the germline V gene. CDR3 in amino acids: CASSPSYEQYF. The CDR3 nucleotides are TGTGCCAGCAGCCCCTCCTACGAGCAGTACTTC.

This clone was seen a few times. The chain combines TRBV28 with TRBJ2-1; 9 bases align to TRBD2. J gave up 3 bases and V 8 bases, and 14 bases lay outside the gene matches. The CDR3 has 17 residues. Germline V gives CDR1 MDHEN, CDR2 SYDVKM. The CDR3 sequence is CASGTPMLTSGYNEQFF. CDR3 coding DNA: TGTGCCAGCGGGACCCCGATGTTGACTAGCGGCTACAATGAGCAGTTCTTC.

This sequence joins TRBV7-2 and TRBJ2-7, with a possible D match to TRBD2 (6 bases). V lost 1 base and J 2 bases, leaving 12 bases between the germline ends. From germline, CDR1 is SGHTA and CDR2 FQGNSA. The CDR3 sequence is 15 residues long. CDR3 in DNA: TGTGCCAGCAGCTTAGATGGGGGGAGCACCTACGAGCAGTACTTC. This translates into CASSLDGGSTYEQYF.

CDR3 coding DNA: TGCGCCAGCAGCCAAGGTCTGGGTCTAAGGACTGAAGCTTTCTTT. It translates to CASSQGLGLRTEAFF. The chain recombines TRBV4-3 with TRBJ1-1; D is undetermined. V shed 1 base and J shed 5 bases, with 14 bases lying between them. Looked up from germline, CDR1 is LGHNA and CDR2 is YSLEER. This CDR3 is 15 amino acids long.

This chain connects TRBV15 to TRBJ1-5, with D uncertain. This CDR3 has 15 residues. Trimming took off 0 bases at V and 4 bases at J, with 10 bases between the two ends. The V gene's germline CDR1 is LNHNV and CDR2 YYDKDF (reference sequence). CDR3 nucleotide sequence: TGTGCCACCAGCAGAGATCTCCTCGGGAATCAGCCCCAGCATTTT. Amino acid sequence: CATSRDLLGNQPQHF.

The CDR3 nucleotides are TGCGCCAGCAGCCGCTACGCACAGGGGGAGCAGTACTTC. It translates to CASSRYAQGEQYF. The chain links TRBV4-1 to TRBJ2-7; 7 bases agree with TRBD1. Germline V gene lookup returns CDR1 MGHRA and CDR2 YSYEKL. J gave up 7 bases and V 4 bases, and 7 bases lay outside the gene matches. This CDR3 region has 13 residues.

This clone has more than one count but fewer than ten. The chain links TRBV5-4 to TRBJ1-2; a possible D gene is TRBD1 (5 bases). Germline lookup yields CDR1 SGHNT and CDR2 YYREEE (reference sequence). This CDR3 contains 12 residues. With 3 bases removed from V and 4 bases from J, the gap between germline ends came to 7 bases. CDR3 protein: CASSSDSYGYTF. Written as DNA, the CDR3 is TGTGCCAGCAGCTCTGACAGCTATGGCTACACCTTC.

This clone has a handful of counts. The rearrangement links TRBV30 to TRBJ1-5; 11 nucleotides agree with TRBD1. The CDR3 runs 15 residues. Trimming at V came to 1 base and at J to 6 bases, leaving 5 bases not matched to a gene. The germline CDR1 and CDR2 sequences are GTSNPN and SVGIG (reference sequence). The CDR3 sequence: CAWSGTGGGGQPQHF. In DNA form, the CDR3 reads TGTGCCTGGAGTGGGACAGGGGGCGGTGGTCAGCCCCAGCATTTT.

This clone was detected only a few times. Distinct nucleotide sequences in the sample also encode this CDR3. The genes are TRBV30 and TRBJ2-3; no reliable D call. In germline, CDR1 is GTSNPN, CDR2 SVGIG (reference sequence). Trimming took off 0 bases at V and 7 bases at J, with 8 bases between the two ends. CDR3 length: 12 residues. The CDR3 DNA is TGTGCCTGGAGTGTATCCGGAAATACGCAGTATTTT. It translates to CAWSVSGNTQYF. Supplemented by reference TRBV30 and TRBJ2-3, the full variable domain reads SQTIHQWPATLVQPVGSPLSLECTVEGTSNPNLYWYRQAAGRGLQLLFYSVGIGQISSEVPQNLSASRPQDRQFILSSKKLLLSDSGFYLCAWSVSGNTQYFGPGTRLTVL.

This chain connects TRBV30 to TRBJ2-3, with 10 bases matching TRBD2. CDR1 and CDR2 (germline): GTSNPN, SVGIG (reference sequence). V was pared by 3 bases and J by 2 bases, with 14 bases of the junction left unmatched. This CDR3 comprises 18 residues. In DNA form, the CDR3 reads TGTGCCTGGAGCCCCCCTGGGGGGCTAGCGGGAGACACAGATACGCAGTATTTT. The encoded protein is CAWSPPGGLAGDTDTQYF.

The sample holds a few counts of this clone. The chain couples TRBV5-6 to TRBJ2-1, with 8 positions matching TRBD2. V lost 1 base to trimming and J lost 4 bases; unmatched junction nucleotides: 7. The CDR3 covers 16 residues. Germline lookup yields CDR1 SGHDT and CDR2 YYEEEE. The CDR3 is CASSLRGASGYNEQFF. The CDR3 DNA reads TGTGCCAGCAGCTTGCGGGGCGCTAGCGGGTACAATGAGCAGTTCTTC.

This clone was detected only a few times. In DNA form, the CDR3 reads TGTGCCAGCAGTTCGGAAGGGTTGGTTGATCAGCCCCAGCATTTT. Protein: CASSSEGLVDQPQHF. The chain recombines TRBV27 with TRBJ1-5, with D uncertain. This CDR3 spans 15 amino acids. V was cut by 4 bases and J by 5 bases, with 15 bases left in between. Germline V gene data show CDR1 as MNHEY and CDR2 as SMNVEV (reference sequence).

V is TRBV27 and J is TRBJ2-6, with TRBD2 identical over 7 bases. Germline assignment: CDR1 MNHEY and CDR2 SMNVEV (reference sequence). The J segment lost 2 bases and the V segment lost 3 bases, leaving 7 bases of the junction unmatched. This CDR3 spans 17 amino acids. In nucleotides, the CDR3 is TGTGCCAGCAGTTTCGCTAGCGGACTGACTGGGGCCAACGTCCTGACTTTC. It is translated as CASSFASGLTGANVLTF.

The V gene is TRBV7-2, the J gene TRBJ2-7; no clear D. The CDR3 has 13 residues. Germline CDR1 SGHTA, CDR2 FQGNSA. V gave up 5 bases and J gave up 3 bases, with 11 bases separating them. Written as DNA, the CDR3 is TGTGCCAGCAGCCAAACCCCTGGCTACGAGCAGTACTTC. The encoded protein is CASSQTPGYEQYF.

This clone has a handful of counts. The V call is TRBV11-3, the J call TRBJ2-1; D is perhaps TRBD1 or TRBD2 (5 bases each). Deletions cut 2 bases from V and 2 bases from J, with 10 bases between. The CDR3 is made up of 15 amino acids. CDR1 SGHNT and CDR2 YENEEA come from the germline V gene. This CDR3 reads CASSLWGSTYNEQFF. As DNA, the CDR3 is TGTGCCAGCAGCTTATGGGGGAGTACCTACAATGAGCAGTTCTTC.

The gene calls are TRBV5-1 and TRBJ2-2; no firm D call. Germline V gives CDR1 SGHRS, CDR2 YFSETQ. The CDR3 has 14 amino acids. Trimming stripped 2 bases from V and 6 bases from J, with 11 bases between. In DNA, the CDR3 is TGCGCCAGCAGCTTCCGGCTTCCCTCCGGGGAGCTGTTTTTT. This translates into CASSFRLPSGELFF.

The chain uses TRBV6-1 and TRBJ2-7; D is possibly TRBD2 (5 bases). The CDR3 has 13 amino acids. The V gene's germline CDR1 is MNHNS and CDR2 SASEGT. Trimming left V 6 bases short and J 7 bases short, with 16 bases between. The DNA of the CDR3 is TGTGCCAGCAGCCCCCGCGGGCAGACTGAGCAGTACGTC. It codes for CASSPRGQTEQYV.

This clone was seen a few times. The V gene is TRBV27, the J gene TRBJ1-2; TRBD1 might be the D (6 bases). CDR3 length: 13 residues. V was clipped by 5 bases and J by 7 bases, with 14 bases between them. CDR1 is MNHEY, CDR2 SMNVEV, per germline (reference sequence). CDR3 bases: TGTGCCAGCAGTCTAAACAGGGCTTTTGGCTACACCTTC. It specifies CASSLNRAFGYTF.

V gene TRBV6-5 combines with J gene TRBJ1-5; D might be TRBD1 (6 bases). The V end lost 4 bases, the J end lost 3 bases, and 10 bases lay between the germline ends. Germline CDR1 and CDR2: MNHEY and SVGAGI. The CDR3 runs to 14 residues. The CDR3 reads CASSSGTSNQPQHF. The CDR3 coding sequence is TGTGCCAGCAGTTCCGGGACATCCAATCAGCCCCAGCATTTT.

Here the CDR3 DNA reads TGTGCCAGCTCACCACCCCGCGGAGATACGCAGTATTTT. Its translation: CASSPPRGDTQYF. The V and J genes are TRBV18 and TRBJ2-3, with unresolved D. The CDR3 runs to 13 residues. Trimming took 0 bases from V and 5 from J, leaving 6 bases between them. The germline V gene has CDR1 KGHSH and CDR2 LQKENI.

In its sample, this clone was seen a few times. CDR3 in DNA: TGTGCCTGGGGGGACAGGGACACTGAAGCTTTCTTT. Residues: CAWGDRDTEAFF. The chain combines TRBV30 with TRBJ1-1, with TRBD1 identical over 9 bases. Germline CDR1 is GTSNPN and CDR2 is SVGIG (reference sequence). With 5 bases clipped from V and 3 bases from J, the junction kept 1 base outside the gene matches. The CDR3 spans 12 residues.

This clone has just a few counts. The chain uses TRBV2 and TRBJ2-7; D is undetermined. V dropped 8 bases and J dropped 6 bases, with 17 bases sitting between them. Per the germline V gene, CDR1 is SNHLY and CDR2 is FYNNEI. CDR3 size: 13 residues. In DNA, the CDR3 is TGTGCCAGCCTCGCCCCGCCTGGAGTCGAGCAGTACGTC. Residues: CASLAPPGVEQYV.

This clone was counted only a few times. The chain uses TRBV7-3 and TRBJ2-3, with unresolved D. V dropped 0 bases and J dropped 0 bases, with 4 bases sitting between them. This CDR3 has 14 residues. Germline-derived CDR1 and CDR2 are SGHTA and FQGTGA. The CDR3 region has the DNA TGTGCCAGCAGCTTAACCTGGAGCACAGATACGCAGTATTTT. Amino acid sequence: CASSLTWSTDTQYF. Together with reference TRBV7-3 and TRBJ2-3, the CDR3 gives the full variable domain: GAGVSQTPSNKVTEKGKYVELRCDPISGHTALYWYRQSLGQGPEFLIYFQGTGAADDSGLPNDRFFAVRPEGSVSTLKIQRTERGDSAVYLCASSLTWSTDTQYFGPGTRLTVL.

This clone has just a few counts. The V call is TRBV7-2, the J call TRBJ1-2; D not resolved. Trimming took off 2 bases at V and 4 bases at J, with 8 bases between the two ends. Germline V gene sequence: CDR1 SGHTA, CDR2 FQGNSA. The CDR3 totals 13 residues. The CDR3 DNA reads TGTGCCAGCAGCTTAAACAAAATCTATGGCTACACCTTC. Amino acid sequence: CASSLNKIYGYTF.

This clone was detected a few times. The CDR3 sequence is CASSPAAGWQETQYF. The DNA for the CDR3 is TGTGCCAGCTCACCTGCGGCGGGGTGGCAAGAGACCCAGTACTTC. The chain carries TRBV18 and TRBJ2-5, with a tentative D call TRBD2 (6 bases). CDR3 size: 15 residues. In germline, CDR1 is KGHSH, CDR2 LQKENI. Trimming pared 3 bases from V and 2 bases from J, leaving 13 bases between.